This T cell receptor (beta chain) originates from a study of T-cell reconstitution after alpha-beta-depleted transplantation in children. With 6 bases clipped from V and 9 bases from J, the junction kept 7 bases outside the gene matches. The length of the CDR3 is 13 residues. CDR1 and CDR2 from the germline V gene are SGHRS and YFSETQ. TCRbeta library construction was performed incorporating unique molecular identifiers. TCRdb re-analysed the PCR reads in MiXCR, keeping a single row per CDR3 protein. The sample consists of about 500,000 distinct CDR3 sequences, approximately 32% of them appearing once.

Sequenced here: PBMCs from the stem cell graft donor, sampled from the stem cell graft. This chain connects TRBV5-1 to TRBJ1-1; 11 nucleotides align to TRBD1. This clonotype originated in a human donor who donated a stem cell graft to a child with aplastic anemia. CDR3 sequence (DNA): TGCGCCAGCACTCTAGGGACAGGGGGTAAAGCTTTCTTT. It specifies CASTLGTGGKAFF.